Shown below are 4 T cell receptor beta chains from a single sample sequenced in a study of tumor-infiltrating lymphocytes in primary liver carcinoma. Bulk tissue was left unsorted, and RNA and DNA were co-extracted from 20-30 mg of it. TCR beta cDNA was made from 400 to 600 ng total RNA with a constant-region primer. Investigators got TCR beta libraries out of three nested multiplex PCR rounds, done with slightly modified ARM-PCR. TRBV1-TRBV30 forward primers paired with a C-beta reverse primer drove the first two PCR rounds, about 11 cycles each. TCRdb reprocessed the multiplex PCR reads via MiXCR and lists one record per CDR3 protein. This repertoire shows 150,000 to 200,000 distinct CDR3 sequences, around 85% found once; its top ten account for 15% to 20%. Sequencing used tumor tissue from primary liver carcinoma. The receptors come from a man aged 40-49 years with primary liver carcinoma and hepatitis B virus infection.

This clonotype was counted between two and nine times. The junction shows a germline mismatch at one end, possibly a read error. The rearrangement uses TRBV30 and TRBJ2-1, with D perhaps matching TRBD1 (6 bases). The germline V gene encodes CDR1 GTSNPN and CDR2 SVGIG (reference sequence). The CDR3 is 11 residues long. CDR3 amino acids: CAWGVQGEQFF. DNA for the CDR3: TGTGCCTGGGGTGTACAGGGTGAGCAGTTCTTC.

About this clonotype: The conserved closing phenylalanine or tryptophan is absent in this CDR3, likely reflecting a read error. The gene calls are TRBV25-1 and TRBJ2-1; the match to TRBD2 covers 9 bases. This CDR3 is 14 amino acids long. Germline V CDR1 and CDR2: MGHDK, SYGVNS. The CDR3 spells CTSTAGGSYNEQFS. The CDR3, as DNA: TGTACCAGTACAGCGGGAGGCTCCTACAATGAGCAGTTCTCC.

This clonotype was counted many times. J is TRBJ2-6 and V is TRBV5-1; D not certain. The CDR3 has 17 amino acids. The germline CDR1 and CDR2 sequences are SGHRS and YFSETQ. Deletions cut 0 bases from V and 2 bases from J, with 12 bases between. The CDR3 loop reads CASSLDSPSAGANVLTF. The CDR3, as DNA: TGCGCCAGCAGCTTGGACTCACCTTCCGCTGGGGCCAACGTCCTGACTTTC.

On this clonotype: At one end the junction does not follow the germline gene, possibly because of a read error. The genes are TRBV29-1 and TRBJ2-2; TRBD2 is a possible D gene (6 bases). Germline values: CDR1 SQVTM, CDR2 ANQGSEA. The CDR3 loop spans 13 amino acids. The CDR3 region is CSVAGRNTGELFF. CDR3 coding DNA: TGCAGCGTTGCTGGGAGGAACACCGGGGAGTTGTTTTTT.